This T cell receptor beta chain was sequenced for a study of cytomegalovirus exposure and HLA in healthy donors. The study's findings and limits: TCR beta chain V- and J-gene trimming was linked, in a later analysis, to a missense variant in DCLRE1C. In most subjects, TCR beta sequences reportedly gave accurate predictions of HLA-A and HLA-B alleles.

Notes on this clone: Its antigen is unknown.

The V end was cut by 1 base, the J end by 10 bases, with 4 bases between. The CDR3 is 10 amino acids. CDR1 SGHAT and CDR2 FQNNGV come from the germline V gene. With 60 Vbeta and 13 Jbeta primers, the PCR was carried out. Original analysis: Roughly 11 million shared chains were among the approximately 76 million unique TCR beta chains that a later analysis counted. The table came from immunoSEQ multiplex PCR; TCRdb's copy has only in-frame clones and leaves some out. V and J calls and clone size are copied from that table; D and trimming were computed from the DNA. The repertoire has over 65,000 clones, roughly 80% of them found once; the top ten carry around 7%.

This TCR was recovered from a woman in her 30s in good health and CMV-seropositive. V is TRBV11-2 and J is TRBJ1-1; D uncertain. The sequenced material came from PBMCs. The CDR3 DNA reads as TGTGCCAGCAGCTTAGGGAGAGCTTTCTTT. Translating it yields CASSLGRAFF. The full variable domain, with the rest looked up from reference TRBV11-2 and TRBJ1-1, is EAGVAQSPRYKIIEKRQSVAFWCNPISGHATLYWYQQILGQGPKLLIQFQNNGVVDDSQLPKDRFSAERLKGVDSTLKIQPAKLEDSAVYLCASSLGRAFFGQGTRLTVV.